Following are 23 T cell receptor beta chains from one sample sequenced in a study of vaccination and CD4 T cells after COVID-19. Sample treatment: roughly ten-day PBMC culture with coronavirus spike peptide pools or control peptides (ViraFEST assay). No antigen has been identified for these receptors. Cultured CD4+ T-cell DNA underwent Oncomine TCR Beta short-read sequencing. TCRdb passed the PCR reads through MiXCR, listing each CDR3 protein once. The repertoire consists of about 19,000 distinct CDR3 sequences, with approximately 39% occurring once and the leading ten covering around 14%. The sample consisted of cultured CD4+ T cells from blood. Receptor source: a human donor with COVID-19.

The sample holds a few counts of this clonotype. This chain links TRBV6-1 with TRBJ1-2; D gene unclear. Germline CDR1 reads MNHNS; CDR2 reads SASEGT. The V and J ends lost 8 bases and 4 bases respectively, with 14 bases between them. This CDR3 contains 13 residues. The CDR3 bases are TGTGCCAGCCTCTCACCCGGGGTCTATGGCTACACCTTC. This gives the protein CASLSPGVYGYTF.

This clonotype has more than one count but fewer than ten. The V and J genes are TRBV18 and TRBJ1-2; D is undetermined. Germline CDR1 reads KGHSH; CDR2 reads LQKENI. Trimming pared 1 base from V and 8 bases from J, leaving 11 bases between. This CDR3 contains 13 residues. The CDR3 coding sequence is TGTGCCAGCTCACCACAAGACGTACGGGGCTACACCTTC. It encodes CASSPQDVRGYTF.

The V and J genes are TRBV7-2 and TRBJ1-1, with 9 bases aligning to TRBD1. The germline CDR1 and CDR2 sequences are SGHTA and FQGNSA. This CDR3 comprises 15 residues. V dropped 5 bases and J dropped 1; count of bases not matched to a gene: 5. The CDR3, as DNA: TGTGCCAGCAGCCACAGGGGGCAGAGGAACACTGAAGCTTTCTTT. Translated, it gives CASSHRGQRNTEAFF.

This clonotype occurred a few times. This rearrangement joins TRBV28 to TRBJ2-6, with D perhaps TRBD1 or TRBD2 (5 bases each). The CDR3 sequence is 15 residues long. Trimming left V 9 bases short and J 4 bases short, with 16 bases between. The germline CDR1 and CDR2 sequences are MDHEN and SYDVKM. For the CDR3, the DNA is TGTGCCAGTGAAGTCCGGGGACCCGGGGCCAACGTCCTGACTTTC. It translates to CASEVRGPGANVLTF.

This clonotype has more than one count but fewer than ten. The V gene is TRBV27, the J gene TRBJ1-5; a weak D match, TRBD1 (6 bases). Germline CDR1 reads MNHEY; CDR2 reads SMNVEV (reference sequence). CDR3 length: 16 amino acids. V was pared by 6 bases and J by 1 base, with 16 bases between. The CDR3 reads CASRPYGGQSNQPQHF. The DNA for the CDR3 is TGTGCCAGCAGGCCATATGGGGGCCAAAGCAATCAGCCCCAGCATTTT.

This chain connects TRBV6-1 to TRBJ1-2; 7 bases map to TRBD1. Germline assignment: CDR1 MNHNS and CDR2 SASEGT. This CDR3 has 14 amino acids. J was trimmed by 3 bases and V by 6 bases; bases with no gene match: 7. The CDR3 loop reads CASSRKGGDYGYTF. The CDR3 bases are TGTGCCAGCAGCCGGAAAGGGGGCGACTATGGCTACACCTTC.

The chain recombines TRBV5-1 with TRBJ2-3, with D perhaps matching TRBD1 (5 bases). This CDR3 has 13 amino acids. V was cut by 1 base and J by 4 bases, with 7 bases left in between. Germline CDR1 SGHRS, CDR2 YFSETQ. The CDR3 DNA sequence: TGCGCCAGCAGCTTGTGGGGCCCAGATACGCAGTATTTT. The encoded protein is CASSLWGPDTQYF. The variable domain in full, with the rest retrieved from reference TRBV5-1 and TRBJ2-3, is KAGVTQTPRYLIKTRGQQVTLSCSPISGHRSVSWYQQTPGQGLQFLFEYFSETQRNKGNFPGRFSGRQFSNSRSEMNVSTLELGDSALYLCASSLWGPDTQYFGPGTRLTVL.

CDR3 sequence (DNA): TGCGCCAGCAGCTTGGGTTCCAGCGGGGGGGCCAGGGAGCAGTTCTTC. Amino acids: CASSLGSSGGAREQFF. This chain links TRBV5-1 with TRBJ2-1; TRBD2 agrees at 10 bases. V was pared by 0 bases and J by 10 bases, with 10 bases of the junction left unmatched. The V gene's germline CDR1 is SGHRS and CDR2 YFSETQ. This CDR3 is built from 16 residues.

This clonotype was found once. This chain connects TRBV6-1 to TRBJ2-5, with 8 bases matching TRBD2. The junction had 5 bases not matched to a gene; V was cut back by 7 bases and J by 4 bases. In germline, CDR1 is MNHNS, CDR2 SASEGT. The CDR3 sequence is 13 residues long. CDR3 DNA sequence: TGTGCCAGCAACGCCGGGGGGGTAGAGACCCAGTACTTC. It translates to CASNAGGVETQYF.

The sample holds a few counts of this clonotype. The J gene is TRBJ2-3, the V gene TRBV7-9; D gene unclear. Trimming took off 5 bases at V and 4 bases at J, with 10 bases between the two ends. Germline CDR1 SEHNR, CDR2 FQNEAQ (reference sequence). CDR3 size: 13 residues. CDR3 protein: CASSPRTADTQYF. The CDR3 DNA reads TGTGCCAGCAGCCCTAGGACGGCAGATACGCAGTATTTT.

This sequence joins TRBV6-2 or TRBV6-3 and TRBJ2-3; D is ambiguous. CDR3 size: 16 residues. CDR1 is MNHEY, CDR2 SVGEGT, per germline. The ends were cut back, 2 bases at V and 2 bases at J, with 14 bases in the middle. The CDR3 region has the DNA TGTGCCAGCAGTTACGTTGGGCGCCGCCACACAGATACGCAGTATTTT. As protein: CASSYVGRRHTDTQYF.

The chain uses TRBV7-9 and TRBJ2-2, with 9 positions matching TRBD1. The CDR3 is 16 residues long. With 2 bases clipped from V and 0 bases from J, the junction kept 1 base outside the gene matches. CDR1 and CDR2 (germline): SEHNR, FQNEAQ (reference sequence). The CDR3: CASSLRTGANTGELFF. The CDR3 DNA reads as TGTGCCAGCAGCTTAAGGACAGGGGCGAACACCGGGGAGCTGTTTTTT. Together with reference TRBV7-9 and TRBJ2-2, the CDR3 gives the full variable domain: DTGVSQNPRHKITKRGQNVTFRCDPISEHNRLYWYRQTLGQGPEFLTYFQNEAQLEKSRLLSDRFSAERPKGSFSTLEIQRTEQGDSAMYLCASSLRTGANTGELFFGEGSRLTVL.

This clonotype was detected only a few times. The CDR3 region has the DNA TGTGCCATCAGTGACTCGGGGGGGCCTAGGACCTACAATGAGCAGTTCTTC. Its translation is CAISDSGGPRTYNEQFF. The gene calls are TRBV10-3 and TRBJ2-1; TRBD2 matches 8 bases. The CDR3 runs 17 residues. With 3 bases clipped from V and 2 bases from J, the junction kept 9 bases outside the gene matches. Germline CDR1 reads ENHRY; CDR2 reads SYGVKD.

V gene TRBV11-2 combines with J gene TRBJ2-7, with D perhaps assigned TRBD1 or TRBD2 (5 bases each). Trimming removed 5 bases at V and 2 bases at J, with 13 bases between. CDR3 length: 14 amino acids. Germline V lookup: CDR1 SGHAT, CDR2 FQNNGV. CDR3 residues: CASSTRGGTYEQYF. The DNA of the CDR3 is TGTGCCAGCAGCACCCGGGGCGGAACCTACGAGCAGTACTTC.

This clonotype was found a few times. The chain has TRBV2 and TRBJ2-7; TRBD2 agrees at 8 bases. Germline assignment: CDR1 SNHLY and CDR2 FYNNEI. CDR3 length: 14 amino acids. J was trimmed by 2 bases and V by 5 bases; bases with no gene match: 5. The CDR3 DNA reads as TGTGCCAGCAGTTACGGCGGGGGGACCTACGAGCAGTACTTC. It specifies CASSYGGGTYEQYF.

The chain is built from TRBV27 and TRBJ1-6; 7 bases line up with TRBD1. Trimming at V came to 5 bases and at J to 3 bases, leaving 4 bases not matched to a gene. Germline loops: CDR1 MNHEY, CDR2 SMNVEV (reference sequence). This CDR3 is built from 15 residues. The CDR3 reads CASSPRQGYNSPLHF. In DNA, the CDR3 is TGTGCCAGCAGTCCGCGACAGGGCTATAATTCACCCCTCCACTTT.

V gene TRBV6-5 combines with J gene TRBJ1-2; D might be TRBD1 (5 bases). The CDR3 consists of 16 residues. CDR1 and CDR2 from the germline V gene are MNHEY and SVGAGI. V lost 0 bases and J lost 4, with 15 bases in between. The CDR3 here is CASSYSAGPWGYGYTF. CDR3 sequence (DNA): TGTGCCAGCAGTTACTCGGCGGGGCCGTGGGGCTATGGCTACACCTTC.

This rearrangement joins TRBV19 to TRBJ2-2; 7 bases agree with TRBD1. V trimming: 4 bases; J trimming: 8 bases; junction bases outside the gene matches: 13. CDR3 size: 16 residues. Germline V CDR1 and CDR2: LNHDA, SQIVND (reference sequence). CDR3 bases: TGTGCCAGTAGTACTCAGGGGGTAGCCCTAGCAGGGGAGCTGTTTTTT. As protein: CASSTQGVALAGELFF.

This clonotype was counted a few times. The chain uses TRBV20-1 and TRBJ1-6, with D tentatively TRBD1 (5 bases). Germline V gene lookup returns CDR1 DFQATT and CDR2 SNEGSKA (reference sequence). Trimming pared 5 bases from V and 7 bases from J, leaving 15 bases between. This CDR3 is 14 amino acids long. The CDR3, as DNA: TGCAGTGCTCTTCGAGAGGAGGGGAATTCACCCCTCCACTTT. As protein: CSALREEGNSPLHF.

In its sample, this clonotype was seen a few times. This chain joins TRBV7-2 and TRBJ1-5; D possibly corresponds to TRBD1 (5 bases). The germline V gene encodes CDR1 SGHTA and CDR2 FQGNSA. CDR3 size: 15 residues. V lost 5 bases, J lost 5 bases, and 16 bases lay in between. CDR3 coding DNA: TGTGCCAGCAGCCCCCCGGGGGGGGGAGATCAGCCCCAGCATTTT. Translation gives CASSPPGGGDQPQHF.

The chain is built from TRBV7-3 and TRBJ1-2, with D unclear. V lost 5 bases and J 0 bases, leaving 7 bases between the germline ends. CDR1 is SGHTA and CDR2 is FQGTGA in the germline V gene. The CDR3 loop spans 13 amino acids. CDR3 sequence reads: CASSPGSNYGYTF. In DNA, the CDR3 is TGTGCCAGCAGCCCGGGGTCTAACTATGGCTACACCTTC.

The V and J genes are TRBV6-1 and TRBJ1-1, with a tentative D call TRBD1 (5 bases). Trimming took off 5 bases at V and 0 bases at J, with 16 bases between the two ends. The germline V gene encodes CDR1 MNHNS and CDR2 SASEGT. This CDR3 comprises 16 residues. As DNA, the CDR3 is TGTGCCAGCAGTCTAGGGGTAATTCAGATGAACACTGAAGCTTTCTTT. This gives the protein CASSLGVIQMNTEAFF.

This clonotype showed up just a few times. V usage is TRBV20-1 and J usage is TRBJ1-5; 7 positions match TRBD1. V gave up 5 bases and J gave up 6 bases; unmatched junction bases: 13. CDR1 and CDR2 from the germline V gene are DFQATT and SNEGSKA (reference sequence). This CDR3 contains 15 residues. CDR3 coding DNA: TGCAGTGCTTCTCCCAGCAACAGGGGTCGTCAGCCCCAGCATTTT. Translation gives CSASPSNRGRQPQHF.